This TCR beta chain was sequenced in a study of blood T cell repertoires in COVID-19. Using immunoSEQ multiplex PCR, the repertoire was profiled, and TCRdb retains in-frame clones only, with some absent. The data contain 70,000 or so clones, more than 70% of them singletons. Sequencing input: peripheral blood. This sequence was found in a human donor in a cohort sampled during active COVID-19.

DNA of the CDR3: TGCGCCAGCAGCTGGTCCGGGACAGGGGGAACTGAAGCTTTCTTT. Translated, it gives CASSWSGTGGTEAFF. The chain has TRBV5-1 and TRBJ1-1; 11 positions match TRBD1. The junction had 6 bases not matched to a gene; V was cut back by 3 bases and J by 5 bases. Looked up from germline, CDR1 is SGHRS and CDR2 is YFSETQ. The CDR3 is made up of 15 amino acids.